The TCR beta chain described here comes from a study of T cells after yellow fever vaccination. Study-wide background: Those fractions that held only low numbers of cells were prepared using the SMART-Seq v4 Ultra Low Input RNA kit.

On this clonotype itself: As yet, its antigen is unknown.

The junction had 3 bases not matched to a gene; V was cut back by 2 bases and J by 4 bases. Germline V CDR1 and CDR2: SGHRS, YFSETQ. The CDR3 runs 15 residues. MiXCR was run by TCRdb on the 5' RACE reads, yielding one entry per CDR3 protein. The data show just over 300,000 distinct CDR3 sequences, about 3.5% seen once. Study observations and caveats: Most clones from primary vaccination resurfaced after the booster (around 95% CD4, around 90% CD8). Overall, a small share of clonotypes was seen in both CD4 and CD8 compartments. Contaminating bulk clonotypes could be abundant in FACS-sorted repertoires.

The source was PBMCs, collected on the day of the yellow fever booster vaccination. V usage is TRBV5-1 and J usage is TRBJ2-2; 9 positions match TRBD2. The origin of this receptor is a man between 18 and 29 years old who received the YFV17D yellow fever vaccine. The CDR3 DNA reads as TGCGCCAGCAGCTTTGATAGCGGGAGCACCGGGGAGCTGTTTTTT. Protein product: CASSFDSGSTGELFF. The complete variable domain, with remaining parts taken from reference TRBV5-1 and TRBJ2-2, reads KAGVTQTPRYLIKTRGQQVTLSCSPISGHRSVSWYQQTPGQGLQFLFEYFSETQRNKGNFPGRFSGRQFSNSRSEMNVSTLELGDSALYLCASSFDSGSTGELFFGEGSRLTVL.